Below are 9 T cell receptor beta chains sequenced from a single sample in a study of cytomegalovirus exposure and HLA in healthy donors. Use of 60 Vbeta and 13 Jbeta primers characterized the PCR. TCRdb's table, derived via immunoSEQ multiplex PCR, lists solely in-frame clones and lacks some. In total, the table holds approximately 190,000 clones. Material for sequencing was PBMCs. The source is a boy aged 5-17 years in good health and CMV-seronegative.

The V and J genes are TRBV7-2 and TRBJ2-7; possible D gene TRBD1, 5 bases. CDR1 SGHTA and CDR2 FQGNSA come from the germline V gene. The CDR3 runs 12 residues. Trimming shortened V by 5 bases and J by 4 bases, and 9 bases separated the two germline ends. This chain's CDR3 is CASSGDSYEQYF. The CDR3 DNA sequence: TGTGCCAGCAGCGGTGACAGTTACGAGCAGTACTTC.

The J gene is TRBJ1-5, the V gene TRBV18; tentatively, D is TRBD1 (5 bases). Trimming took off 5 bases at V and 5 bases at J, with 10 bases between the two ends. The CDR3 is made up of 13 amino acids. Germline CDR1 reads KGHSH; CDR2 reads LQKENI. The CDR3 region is CASSWGRDQPQHF. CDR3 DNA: TGTGCCAGCTCATGGGGCCGTGATCAGCCCCAGCATTTT.

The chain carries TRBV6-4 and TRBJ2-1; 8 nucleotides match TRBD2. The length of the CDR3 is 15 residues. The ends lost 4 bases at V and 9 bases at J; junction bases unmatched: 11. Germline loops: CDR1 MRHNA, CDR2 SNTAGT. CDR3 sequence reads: CASSGEAAGVGEQFF. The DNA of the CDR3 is TGTGCCAGCAGTGGGGAGGCAGCGGGGGTAGGTGAGCAGTTCTTC.

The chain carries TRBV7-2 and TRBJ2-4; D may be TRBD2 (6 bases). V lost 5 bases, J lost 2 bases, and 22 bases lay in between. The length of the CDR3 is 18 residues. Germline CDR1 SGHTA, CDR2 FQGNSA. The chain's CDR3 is CASSLGTDNALTKNIQYF. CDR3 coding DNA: TGTGCCAGCAGCCTTGGGACTGACAACGCTCTCACCAAAAACATTCAGTACTTC. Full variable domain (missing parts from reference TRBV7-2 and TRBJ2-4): GAGVSQSPSNKVTEKGKDVELRCDPISGHTALYWYRQSLGQGLEFLIYFQGNSAPDKSGLPSDRFSAERTGGSVSTLTIQRTQQEDSAVYLCASSLGTDNALTKNIQYFGAGTRLSVL.

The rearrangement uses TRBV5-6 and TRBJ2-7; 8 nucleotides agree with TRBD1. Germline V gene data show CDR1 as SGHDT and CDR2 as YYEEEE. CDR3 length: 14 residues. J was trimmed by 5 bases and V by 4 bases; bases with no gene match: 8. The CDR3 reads CASSPTGDENEQYF. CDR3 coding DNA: TGTGCCAGCAGCCCGACAGGGGATGAGAACGAGCAGTACTTC. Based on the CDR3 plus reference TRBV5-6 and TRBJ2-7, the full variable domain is DAGVTQSPTHLIKTRGQQVTLRCSPKSGHDTVSWYQQALGQGPQFIFQYYEEEERQRGNFPDRFSGHQFPNYSSELNVNALLLGDSALYLCASSPTGDENEQYFGPGTRLTVT.

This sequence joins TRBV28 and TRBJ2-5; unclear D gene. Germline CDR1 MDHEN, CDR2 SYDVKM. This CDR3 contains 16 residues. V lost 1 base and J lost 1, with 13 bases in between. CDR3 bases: TGTGCCAGCAGTTTATCATACGTTGGCTCCCAAGAGACCCAGTACTTC. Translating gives CASSLSYVGSQETQYF.

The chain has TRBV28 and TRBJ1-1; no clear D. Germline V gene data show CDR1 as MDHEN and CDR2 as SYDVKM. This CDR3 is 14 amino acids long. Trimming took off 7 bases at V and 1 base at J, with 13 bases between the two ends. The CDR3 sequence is CASTSLGENTEAFF. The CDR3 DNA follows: TGTGCCAGCACGTCGTTGGGAGAGAACACTGAAGCTTTCTTT.

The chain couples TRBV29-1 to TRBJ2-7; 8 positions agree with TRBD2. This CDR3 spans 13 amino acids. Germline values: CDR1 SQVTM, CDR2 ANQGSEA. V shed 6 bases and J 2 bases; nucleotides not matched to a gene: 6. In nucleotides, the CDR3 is TGCAGCGTCCTAAGCGGGGGTGCCTACGAGCAGTACTTC. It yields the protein CSVLSGGAYEQYF.

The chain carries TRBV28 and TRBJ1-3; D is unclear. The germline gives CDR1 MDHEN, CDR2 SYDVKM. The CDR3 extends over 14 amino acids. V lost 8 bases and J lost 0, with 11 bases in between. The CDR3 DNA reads TGTGCCAGCGGGTGGCGGAGCTCTGGAAACACCATATATTTT. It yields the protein CASGWRSSGNTIYF.